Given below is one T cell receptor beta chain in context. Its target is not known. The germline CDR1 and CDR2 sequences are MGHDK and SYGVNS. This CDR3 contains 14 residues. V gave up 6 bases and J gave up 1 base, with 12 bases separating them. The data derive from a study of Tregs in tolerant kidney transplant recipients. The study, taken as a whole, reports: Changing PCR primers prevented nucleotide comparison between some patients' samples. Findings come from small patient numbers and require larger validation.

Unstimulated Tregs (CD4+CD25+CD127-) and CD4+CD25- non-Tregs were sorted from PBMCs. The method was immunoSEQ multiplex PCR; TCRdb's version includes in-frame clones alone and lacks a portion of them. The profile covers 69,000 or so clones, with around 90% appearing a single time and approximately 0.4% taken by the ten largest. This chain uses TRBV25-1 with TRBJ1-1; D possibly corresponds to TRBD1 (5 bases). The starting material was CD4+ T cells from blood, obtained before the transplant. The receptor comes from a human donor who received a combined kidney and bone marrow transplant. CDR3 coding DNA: TGTGCCAGCAGCCAACTTCAGGGGAACACTGAAGCTTTCTTT. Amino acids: CASSQLQGNTEAFF.